These 12 T cell receptor beta chains were all obtained from the same sample, sequenced in a study of blood T cells in healthy people across ages. It was with a sample-barcoded 5' primer and a J-beta primer mix that a second PCR of roughly 7 to 12 cycles was run. Each CDR3 protein gets one entry after TCRdb re-called the 5' RACE reads with MiXCR. The sample yields 790,000 or so distinct CDR3 sequences, around 45% seen once. Sequencing was carried out using blood. These receptors were obtained from a man aged 80 or over in good health.

This clonotype was counted between two and nine times. The chain has TRBV27 and TRBJ2-5; D might be TRBD2 (6 bases). V lost 4 bases and J lost 1, with 10 bases in between. Germline V gene sequence: CDR1 MNHEY, CDR2 SMNVEV (reference sequence). This CDR3 is built from 14 residues. CDR3 nucleotides: TGTGCCAGCAGTTGGAGGGCCTTCCAAGAGACCCAGTACTTC. Translating gives CASSWRAFQETQYF.

A few counts support this clonotype. The chain recombines TRBV4-2 with TRBJ2-1; TRBD2 agrees at 14 bases. Germline V gene data show CDR1 as LGHNA and CDR2 as YNFKEQ. The CDR3 sequence is 15 residues long. The ends lost 2 bases at V and 14 bases at J; junction bases unmatched: 8. CDR3 DNA sequence: TGTGCCAGCAGCCAAACTGGACTAGCGGGAGGTTCTGAGTTCTTC. Protein product: CASSQTGLAGGSEFF.

The V gene is TRBV3-1, the J gene TRBJ2-6, with D possibly TRBD2 on 6 matching bases. Trimming cost V 4 bases and J 0 bases, with 19 bases left between them. The CDR3 is 19 residues long. Per the germline V gene, CDR1 is LGHDT and CDR2 is YNNKEL (reference sequence). The CDR3 is CASSLIPGLGSSGANVLTF. CDR3 nucleotide sequence: TGTGCCAGCAGCCTGATTCCGGGACTGGGGAGCTCTGGGGCCAACGTCCTGACTTTC.

The gene calls are TRBV20-1 and TRBJ2-5; 7 positions match TRBD1. The V and J ends lost 0 bases and 5 bases, in that order; junction bases with no gene match: 12. Germline CDR1 is DFQATT and CDR2 is SNEGSKA (reference sequence). This CDR3 is built from 16 residues. The CDR3 DNA reads as TGCAGTGCTAGAGATTCACCGGGACAGTATGTGGAGACCCAGTACTTC. Residues: CSARDSPGQYVETQYF.

This clonotype was counted a few times. This CDR3 is CASSESLGGHTEGKLFF. CDR3 DNA: TGTGCCAGCAGTGAATCATTAGGCGGACACACCGAAGGAAAACTGTTTTTT. The genes are TRBV25-1 and TRBJ1-4, with a tentative D call TRBD1 (5 bases). CDR3 length equals 17 residues. The germline V and J ends were trimmed by 1 base and 10 bases, with 22 bases remaining between them. CDR1 is MGHDK and CDR2 is SYGVNS in the germline V gene.

Written as DNA, the CDR3 is TGTGCCAGCAGCTTAGGGCGGGAGGGCCTGAGGGAGCAGTTCTTC. Translating gives CASSLGREGLREQFF. V usage is TRBV7-2 and J usage is TRBJ2-1; 9 nucleotides agree with TRBD2. This CDR3 contains 15 residues. The germline V gene has CDR1 SGHTA and CDR2 FQGNSA. V lost 1 base to trimming and J lost 10 bases; unmatched junction nucleotides: 8.

The chain combines TRBV25-1 with TRBJ1-4; 9 bases match TRBD1. The CDR3 sequence is 17 residues long. Looked up from germline, CDR1 is MGHDK and CDR2 is SYGVNS. V shed 6 bases and J 10 bases; nucleotides not matched to a gene: 18. CDR3 protein: CASSAPYDRGNPGKLFF. DNA for the CDR3: TGTGCCAGCAGCGCTCCCTATGACAGGGGGAACCCCGGAAAACTGTTTTTT.

This clonotype has more than one count but fewer than ten. The chain uses TRBV6-6 and TRBJ2-5; D unresolved. With the DNA end fitting TRBJ2-7 better, the J assignment may be wrong. This CDR3 region has 13 residues. CDR1 MNHNY and CDR2 SVGAGI come from the germline V gene (reference sequence). CDR3 nucleotides: TGTGCCAGCAGTTACGCTGATAACTACGAGCAGTACTTC. Amino acids: CASSYADNYEQYF.

Ten or more counts support this clonotype. This chain links TRBV12-3 or TRBV12-4 with TRBJ2-4; 8 bases are shared with TRBD2. This CDR3 has 13 amino acids. The J segment lost 7 bases and the V segment lost 4 bases, leaving 3 bases of the junction unmatched. CDR3 protein: CASSSGGANIQYF. CDR3 nucleotide sequence: TGTGCCAGCAGTTCCGGGGGGGCGAACATTCAGTACTTC.

V is TRBV12-3 or TRBV12-4 and J is TRBJ2-1; 9 positions agree with TRBD2. This CDR3 comprises 15 residues. After removal of 2 bases from V and 4 bases from J, the junction contained 3 bases not matched to a gene. CDR3 sequence: CASSLRTSVYNEQFF. As DNA, the CDR3 is TGTGCCAGCAGTTTAAGGACTAGCGTGTACAATGAGCAGTTCTTC.

The chain employs TRBV12-3 or TRBV12-4 and TRBJ1-6; D ambiguous. Trimming took 4 bases from V and 6 from J, leaving 13 bases between them. The CDR3 extends over 15 amino acids. Here the CDR3 DNA reads TGTGCCAGCAGTTCCGACCCTCCGGGTAATTCACCCCTCCACTTT. Amino acids: CASSSDPPGNSPLHF.

The V and J genes are TRBV30 and TRBJ2-4; no reliable D call. Germline CDR1 is GTSNPN and CDR2 is SVGIG (reference sequence). The CDR3 loop spans 15 amino acids. V lost 1 base to trimming and J lost 13 bases, with 23 bases between them. The CDR3 here is CAWSAGQHGYNEQYF. The DNA of the CDR3 is TGTGCCTGGAGTGCAGGCCAACATGGCTACAATGAGCAGTACTTC.